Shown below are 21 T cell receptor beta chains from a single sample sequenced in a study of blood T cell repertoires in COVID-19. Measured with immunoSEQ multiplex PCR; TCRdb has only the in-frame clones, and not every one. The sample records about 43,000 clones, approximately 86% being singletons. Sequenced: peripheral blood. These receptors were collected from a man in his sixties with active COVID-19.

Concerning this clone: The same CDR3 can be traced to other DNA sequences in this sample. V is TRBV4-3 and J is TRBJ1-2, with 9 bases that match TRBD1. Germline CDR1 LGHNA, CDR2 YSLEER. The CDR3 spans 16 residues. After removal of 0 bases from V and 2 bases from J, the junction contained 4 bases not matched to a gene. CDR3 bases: TGCGCCAGCAGCCAAGATCCGGGACAGGGAAACTATGGCTACACCTTC. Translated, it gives CASSQDPGQGNYGYTF.

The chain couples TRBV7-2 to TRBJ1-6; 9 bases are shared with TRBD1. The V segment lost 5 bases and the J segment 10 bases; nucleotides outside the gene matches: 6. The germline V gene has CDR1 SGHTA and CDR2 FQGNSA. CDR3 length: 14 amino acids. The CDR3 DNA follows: TGTGCCAGCAGCCCGGGACAGGGTCGGTCACCCCTCCACTTT. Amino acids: CASSPGQGRSPLHF. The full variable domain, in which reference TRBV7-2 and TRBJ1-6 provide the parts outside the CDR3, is GAGVSQSPSNKVTEKGKDVELRCDPISGHTALYWYRQSLGQGLEFLIYFQGNSAPDKSGLPSDRFSAERTGGSVSTLTIQRTQQEDSAVYLCASSPGQGRSPLHFGNGTRLTVT.

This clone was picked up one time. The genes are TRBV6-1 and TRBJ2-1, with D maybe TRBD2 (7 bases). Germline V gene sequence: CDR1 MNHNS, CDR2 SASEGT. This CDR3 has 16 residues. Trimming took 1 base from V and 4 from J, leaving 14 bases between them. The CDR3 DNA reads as TGTGCCAGCAGTGAAGATGGGGGAGGGGGGTACAATGAGCAGTTCTTC. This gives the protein CASSEDGGGGYNEQFF.

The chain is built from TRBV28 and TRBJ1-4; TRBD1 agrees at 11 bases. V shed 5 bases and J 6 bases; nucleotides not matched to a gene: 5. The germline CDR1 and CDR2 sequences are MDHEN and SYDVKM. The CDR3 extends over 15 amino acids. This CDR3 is CASSAPGQGDEKLFF. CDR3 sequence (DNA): TGTGCCAGCAGTGCCCCGGGACAGGGGGATGAAAAACTGTTTTTT.

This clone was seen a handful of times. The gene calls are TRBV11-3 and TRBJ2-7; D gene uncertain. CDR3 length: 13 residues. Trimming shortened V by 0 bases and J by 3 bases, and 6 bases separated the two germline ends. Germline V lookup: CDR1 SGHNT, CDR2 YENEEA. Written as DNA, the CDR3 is TGTGCCAGCAGCTTAGACGTCGGCTACGAGCAGTACTTC. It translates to CASSLDVGYEQYF. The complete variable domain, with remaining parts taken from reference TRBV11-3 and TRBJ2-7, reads EAGVVQSPRYKIIEKKQPVAFWCNPISGHNTLYWYLQNLGQGPELLIRYENEEAVDDSQLPKDRFSAERLKGVDSTLKIQPAELGDSAVYLCASSLDVGYEQYFGPGTRLTVT.

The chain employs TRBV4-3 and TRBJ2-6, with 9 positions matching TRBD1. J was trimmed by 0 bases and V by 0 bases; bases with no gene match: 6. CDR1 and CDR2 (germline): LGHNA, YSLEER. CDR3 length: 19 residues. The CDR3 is CASSQDPMTGGSGANVLTF. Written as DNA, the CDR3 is TGCGCCAGCAGCCAAGACCCAATGACAGGGGGCTCTGGGGCCAACGTCCTGACTTTC.

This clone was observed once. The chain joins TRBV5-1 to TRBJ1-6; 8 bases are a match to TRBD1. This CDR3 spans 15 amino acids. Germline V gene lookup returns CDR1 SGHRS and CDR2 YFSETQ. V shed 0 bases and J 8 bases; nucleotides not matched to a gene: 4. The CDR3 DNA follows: TGCGCCAGCAGCTTGGCCGGACAGGGATATTCACCCCTCCACTTT. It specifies CASSLAGQGYSPLHF.

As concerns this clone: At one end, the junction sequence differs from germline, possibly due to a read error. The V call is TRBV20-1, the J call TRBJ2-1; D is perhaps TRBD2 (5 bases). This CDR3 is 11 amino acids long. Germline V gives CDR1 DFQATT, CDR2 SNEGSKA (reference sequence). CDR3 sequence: CSAWRDNEQFF. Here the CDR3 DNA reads TGTAGCGCTTGGAGAGACAATGAGCAGTTCTTC.

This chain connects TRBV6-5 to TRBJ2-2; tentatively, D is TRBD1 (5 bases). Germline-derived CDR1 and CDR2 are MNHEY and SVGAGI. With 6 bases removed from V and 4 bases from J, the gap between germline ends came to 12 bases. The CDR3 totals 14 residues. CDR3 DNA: TGTGCCAGCAGGTTCCGACAGACCACCGGGGAGCTGTTTTTT. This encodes CASRFRQTTGELFF.

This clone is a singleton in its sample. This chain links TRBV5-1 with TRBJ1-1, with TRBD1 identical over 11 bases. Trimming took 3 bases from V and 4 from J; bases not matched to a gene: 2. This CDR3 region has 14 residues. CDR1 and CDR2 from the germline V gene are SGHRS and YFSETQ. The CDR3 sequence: CASSWTGGGTEAFF. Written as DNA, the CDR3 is TGCGCCAGCAGCTGGACAGGGGGCGGCACTGAAGCTTTCTTT.

In DNA form, the CDR3 reads TGTGCCAGCAGCCAATCCAGGGGGGTTGGGAACGAGCAGTACTTC. The encoded protein is CASSQSRGVGNEQYF. V gene TRBV3-1 (or the pseudogene TRBV3-2) combines with J gene TRBJ2-7; a weak D match, TRBD1 (7 bases). Germline V gene lookup returns CDR1 LGHDT and CDR2 YNNKEL (reference sequence). Between the trimmed V and J ends, which lost 2 bases and 5 bases, there was a span of 16 bases. The CDR3 covers 15 residues.

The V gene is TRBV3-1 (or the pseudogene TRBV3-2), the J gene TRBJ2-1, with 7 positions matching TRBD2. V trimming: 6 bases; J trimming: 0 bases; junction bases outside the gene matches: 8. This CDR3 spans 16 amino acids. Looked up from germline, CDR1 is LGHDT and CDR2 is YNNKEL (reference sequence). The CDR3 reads CASSIGGGTSYNEQFF. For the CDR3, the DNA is TGTGCCAGCAGTATTGGGGGGGGGACCTCCTACAATGAGCAGTTCTTC.

This chain's CDR3 is CASRPGQDIQYF. DNA for the CDR3: TGTGCCAGCAGACCGGGACAGGACATTCAGTACTTC. The chain is built from TRBV2 and TRBJ2-4; 8 bases align to TRBD1. CDR1 is SNHLY, CDR2 FYNNEI, per germline. This CDR3 has 12 amino acids. V lost 6 bases to trimming and J lost 8 bases; unmatched junction nucleotides: 3.

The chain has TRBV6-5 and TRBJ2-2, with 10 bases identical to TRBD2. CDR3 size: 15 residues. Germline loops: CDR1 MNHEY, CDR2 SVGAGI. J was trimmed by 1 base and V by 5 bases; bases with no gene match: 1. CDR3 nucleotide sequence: TGTGCCAGCAGTCGACTAGCGGGGAACACCGGGGAGCTGTTTTTT. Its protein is CASSRLAGNTGELFF.

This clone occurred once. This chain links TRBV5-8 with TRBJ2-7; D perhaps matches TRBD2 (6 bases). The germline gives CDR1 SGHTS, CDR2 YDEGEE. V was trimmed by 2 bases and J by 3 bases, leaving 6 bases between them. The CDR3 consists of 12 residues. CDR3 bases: TGTGCCAGCAGCTTTAGCGGCTACGAGCAGTACTTC. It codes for CASSFSGYEQYF.

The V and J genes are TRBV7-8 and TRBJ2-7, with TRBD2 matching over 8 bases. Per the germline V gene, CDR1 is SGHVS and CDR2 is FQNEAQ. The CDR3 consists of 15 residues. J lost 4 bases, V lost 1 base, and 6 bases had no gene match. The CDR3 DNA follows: TGTGCCAGCAGCTTAGACCGGGGGGGTTTGTACGAGCAGTACTTC. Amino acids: CASSLDRGGLYEQYF. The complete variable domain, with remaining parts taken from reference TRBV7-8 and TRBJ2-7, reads GAGVSQSPRYKVAKRGQDVALRCDPISGHVSLFWYQQALGQGPEFLTYFQNEAQLDKSGLPSDRFFAERPEGSVSTLKIQRTQQEDSAVYLCASSLDRGGLYEQYFGPGTRLTVT.

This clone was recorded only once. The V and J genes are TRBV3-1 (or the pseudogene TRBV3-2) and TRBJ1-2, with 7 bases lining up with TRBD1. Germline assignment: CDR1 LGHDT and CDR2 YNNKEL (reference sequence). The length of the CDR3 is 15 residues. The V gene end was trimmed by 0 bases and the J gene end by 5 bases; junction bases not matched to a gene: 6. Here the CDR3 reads CASSQDGAGGYGYTF. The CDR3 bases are TGTGCCAGCAGCCAAGATGGGGCAGGGGGGTATGGCTACACCTTC.

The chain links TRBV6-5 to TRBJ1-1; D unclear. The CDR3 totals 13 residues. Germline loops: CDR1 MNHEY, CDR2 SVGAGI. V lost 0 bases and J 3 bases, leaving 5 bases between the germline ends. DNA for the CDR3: TGTGCCAGCAGTTACTCGAGGTACACTGAAGCTTTCTTT. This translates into CASSYSRYTEAFF.

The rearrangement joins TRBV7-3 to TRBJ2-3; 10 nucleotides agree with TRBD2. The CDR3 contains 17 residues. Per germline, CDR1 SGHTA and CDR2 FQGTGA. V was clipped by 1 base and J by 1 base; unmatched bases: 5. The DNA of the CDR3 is TGTGCCAGCAGCTTAAAAGGACTAGCGGACCGCACAGATACGCAGTATTTT. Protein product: CASSLKGLADRTDTQYF.

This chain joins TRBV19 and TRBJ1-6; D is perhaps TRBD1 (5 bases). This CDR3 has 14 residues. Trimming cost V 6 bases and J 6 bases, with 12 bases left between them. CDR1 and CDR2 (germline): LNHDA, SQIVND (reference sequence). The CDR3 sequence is CASSPRQGNSPLHF. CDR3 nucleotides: TGTGCCAGTAGCCCACGGCAGGGTAATTCACCCCTCCACTTT.

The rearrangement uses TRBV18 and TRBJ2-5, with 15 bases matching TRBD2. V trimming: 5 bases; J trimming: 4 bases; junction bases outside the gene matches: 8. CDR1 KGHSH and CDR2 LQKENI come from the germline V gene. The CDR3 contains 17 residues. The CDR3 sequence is CASSSSRTSGRGETQYF. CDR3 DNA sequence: TGTGCCAGCTCATCTTCGAGGACTAGCGGGAGGGGAGAGACCCAGTACTTC.